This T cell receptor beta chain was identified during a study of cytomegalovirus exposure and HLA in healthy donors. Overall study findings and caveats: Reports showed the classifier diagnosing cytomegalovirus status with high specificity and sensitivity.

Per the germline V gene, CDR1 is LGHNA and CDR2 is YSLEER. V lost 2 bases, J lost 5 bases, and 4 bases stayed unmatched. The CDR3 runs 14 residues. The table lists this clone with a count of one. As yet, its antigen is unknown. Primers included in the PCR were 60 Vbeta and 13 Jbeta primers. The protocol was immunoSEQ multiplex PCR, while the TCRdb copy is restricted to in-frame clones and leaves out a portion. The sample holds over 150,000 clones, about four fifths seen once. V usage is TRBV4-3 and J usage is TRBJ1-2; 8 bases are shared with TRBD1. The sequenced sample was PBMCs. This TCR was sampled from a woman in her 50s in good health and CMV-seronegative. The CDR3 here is CASSQPGGAYGYTF. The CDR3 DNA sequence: TGCGCCAGCAGCCAACCAGGGGGCGCGTATGGCTACACCTTC.